The entry below gives a single T cell receptor beta chain sequence along with its context. The V gene lost 3 bases and the J gene lost 0 bases, with 12 bases spanning the gap. Germline assignment: CDR1 GTSNPN and CDR2 SVGIG (reference sequence). The CDR3 spans 15 residues. The entry originates in a study of T cell changes during pregnancy in multiple sclerosis. The data were produced by immunoSEQ multiplex PCR, yet TCRdb's version contains in-frame clones alone and is incomplete. The profile shows 50,000 to 65,000 clones, roughly 86% of them singletons. The sample in question was peripheral blood, obtained in the first trimester of pregnancy. The rearrangement joins TRBV30 to TRBJ2-4; D may be TRBD2 (6 bases). This TCR derives from a female donor with multiple sclerosis, enrolled in a pregnancy study. CDR3 in amino acids: CAWRFRELAKNIQYF. In DNA form, the CDR3 reads TGTGCCTGGAGGTTCCGGGAGCTAGCCAAAAACATTCAGTACTTC.